This T cell receptor (beta chain) was recorded in a study of blood T cell repertoires in COVID-19. Across the whole study: Samples representing acute and convalescent COVID-19 were sourced from the United States, Italy and Spain. PBMCs, B-cell-depleted T cells, or T cells provided the cDNA or gDNA that made up the material.

Per the germline V gene, CDR1 is LGHNA and CDR2 is YNFKEQ. The CDR3 totals 16 residues. V gave up 1 base and J gave up 3 bases; unmatched junction bases: 6. Methods used by the authors: Quantification of nucleated cells was approximated via reference gene primer amplification. Data came from immunoSEQ multiplex PCR; TCRdb stores just in-frame clones and leaves some out. D and trimming were read from the DNA, whereas the V and J calls and clone size are those reported in that table. The sample has under 65,000 clones; about four fifths are singletons. The chain joins TRBV4-2 to TRBJ2-7; 10 nucleotides match TRBD2. The sequence was collected from a woman aged 60-75 years with acute or convalescent COVID-19. Sequencing was performed on peripheral blood. The CDR3 loop reads CASSQALSGGFYEQYF. Here the CDR3 DNA reads TGTGCCAGCAGCCAAGCTCTTAGCGGGGGGTTCTACGAGCAGTACTTC.